A selection of T cell receptor beta chains follows, all from one sample in a study of T cell changes during pregnancy in multiple sclerosis. Assay used: immunoSEQ multiplex PCR; TCRdb lists only in-frame clones, some missing. The sample includes tens of thousands of clones, 85% to 95% of them seen just once. The sample was peripheral blood, taken before pregnancy. These receptors were taken from a female donor with multiple sclerosis, enrolled in a pregnancy study. Each CDR3 is given with its conserved first and last residue. A D gene is named only where the DNA matches it firmly. Size is stated for part of the rows, as once, few or many counts, or as a class when the clone is expanded.

v_call	d_call	j_call	clone_size	cdr3_aa	cdr3_nt
TRBV10-2	TRBD2	TRBJ2-7	.	CATWAGAGGAPLYEQYF	TGCGCCACCTGGGCGGGAGCGGGAGGCGCCCCCCTATACGAGCAGTACTTC
TRBV19	.	TRBJ1-1	.	CASSVTTGGTMNTEAFF	TGTGCCAGTAGTGTCACGACTGGGGGGACGATGAACACTGAAGCTTTCTTT
TRBV4-2	.	TRBJ2-4	once	CASSQDLSKWGTLNFQYF	TGTGCCAGCAGCCAAGATCTGAGTAAATGGGGGACTCTAAACTTTCAGTACTTC
TRBV7-9	TRBD1	TRBJ2-7	.	CASSSNRGQVYEQYF	TGTGCCAGCAGCTCCAACAGGGGGCAAGTCTACGAGCAGTACTTC
TRBV2	.	TRBJ2-7	.	CASGPGDYYEQYF	TGTGCCAGCGGGCCAGGGGATTACTACGAGCAGTACTTC
TRBV6-4	TRBD1	TRBJ2-1	few	CASQAGTGGHNEQFF	TGTGCCAGCCAGGCCGGGACAGGGGGCCACAATGAGCAGTTCTTC
TRBV2	TRBD1	TRBJ2-1	.	CASSGAGTDNEQFF	TGTGCCAGCAGTGGGGCCGGGACAGACAATGAGCAGTTCTTC
TRBV5-1	.	TRBJ1-2	.	CASSLEGGANYGYTF	TGCGCCAGCAGCTTGGAAGGGGGAGCCAACTATGGCTACACCTTC
TRBV5-5	TRBD1	TRBJ2-7	.	CASSRDGQGAYEQYF	TGTGCCAGCAGCCGAGACGGACAGGGGGCGTACGAGCAGTACTTC
TRBV6-6	TRBD2	TRBJ2-1	.	CASSYFSGRAANEQFF	TGTGCCAGCAGTTACTTTAGCGGGAGGGCCGCCAATGAGCAGTTCTTC
TRBV2	TRBD2	TRBJ2-3	once	CASSGGLARDTQYF	TGTGCCAGCAGTGGGGGACTAGCGAGAGATACGCAGTATTTT
TRBV7-2	TRBD2	TRBJ2-7	.	CASSLVGASGYEQYF	TGTGCCAGCAGCTTAGTCGGGGCTAGCGGATACGAGCAGTACTTC
TRBV23-1	TRBD1	TRBJ2-7	.	CASRLPGTEYYEQYF	TGCGCCAGCAGGCTACCCGGGACAGAATACTACGAGCAGTACTTC
TRBV18	TRBD1	TRBJ1-1	.	CASSPQATGNVNTEAFF	TGTGCCAGCTCACCACAAGCGACAGGGAATGTGAACACTGAAGCTTTCTTT
TRBV29-1	TRBD2	TRBJ2-7	.	CSVGDGTRAYEQYF	TGCAGCGTTGGGGATGGGACTAGGGCCTACGAGCAGTACTTC
TRBV7-3	.	TRBJ1-1	.	CASSQSSINTEAFF	TGTGCCAGCAGCCAGTCATCGATTAACACTGAAGCTTTCTTT
TRBV7-2	.	TRBJ2-1	.	CASSLGLGSSYNEQFF	TGTGCCAGCAGCTTAGGTCTGGGGAGCTCCTACAATGAGCAGTTCTTC
TRBV19	.	TRBJ2-1	.	CASSIQLYNEQFF	TGTGCCAGTAGTATCCAGTTGTACAATGAGCAGTTCTTC
TRBV4-2	.	TRBJ2-5	once	CASSQGPQETQYF	TGTGCCAGCAGCCAAGGGCCCCAAGAGACCCAGTACTTC
TRBV7-2	TRBD2	TRBJ2-2	.	CASSLGTSGAPNTGELFF	TGTGCCAGCAGCTTAGGGACTAGCGGGGCCCCGAACACCGGGGAGCTGTTTTTT
TRBV19	.	TRBJ1-1	.	CASSFQGLSGTEAFF	TGTGCCAGTAGTTTTCAGGGACTCTCGGGGACTGAAGCTTTCTTT
TRBV10-3	TRBD2	TRBJ2-1	.	CAISSPPTSGRADNEQFF	TGTGCCATCAGTTCCCCACCGACTAGCGGGAGGGCCGACAATGAGCAGTTCTTC
TRBV19	.	TRBJ2-2	.	CASTPRANTGELFF	TGTGCCAGTACACCCAGGGCGAACACCGGGGAGCTGTTTTTT
TRBV18	TRBD1	TRBJ2-7	once	CASSPRTGDTYEQYF	TGTGCCAGCTCACCAAGGACAGGGGATACCTACGAGCAGTACTTC
TRBV9	.	TRBJ1-5	.	CASSATPGVNQPQHF	TGTGCCAGCAGCGCGACTCCAGGGGTTAATCAGCCCCAGCATTTT
TRBV2	.	TRBJ2-7	.	CASSPGGGTYEQYF	TGTGCCAGCAGCCCCGGAGGAGGAACCTACGAGCAGTACTTC
TRBV18	.	TRBJ1-1	once	CASSPIKTGFAEAFF	TGTGCCAGCTCACCAATCAAGACAGGCTTCGCTGAAGCTTTCTTT
TRBV29-1	.	TRBJ1-2	.	CSVATGTNYGYTF	TGCAGCGTTGCCACAGGGACAAACTATGGCTACACCTTC
TRBV7-9	.	TRBJ1-3	.	CASSYPTGSGNTIYF	TGTGCCAGCAGCTACCCGACAGGATCTGGAAACACCATATATTTT
TRBV29-1	.	TRBJ1-4	.	CSVKGGEKLFF	TGCAGCGTTAAGGGAGGTGAAAAACTGTTTTTT
TRBV7-9	.	TRBJ2-1	.	CASSLVLAGPGNNEQFF	TGTGCCAGCAGCTTAGTTCTGGCGGGACCTGGGAACAATGAGCAGTTCTTC
TRBV18	TRBD2	TRBJ2-2	.	CASSPLSLAGGLNTGELFF	TGTGCCAGCTCACCCCTCTCACTAGCGGGAGGATTGAACACCGGGGAGCTGTTTTTT
TRBV7-8	.	TRBJ1-2	.	CASSLVGGSYGYTF	TGTGCCAGCAGCTTAGTTGGAGGGTCCTATGGCTACACCTTC
TRBV6-1	TRBD1	TRBJ1-3	.	CASRMDRGPGNTIYF	TGTGCCAGCCGAATGGACAGGGGGCCTGGAAACACCATATATTTT
TRBV2	TRBD2	TRBJ2-1	.	CASLASGSYEQFF	TGTGCCAGCCTCGCTAGCGGGAGTTATGAGCAGTTCTTC
TRBV7-9	.	TRBJ2-1	.	CASSPPGYNEQFF	TGTGCCAGCAGCCCCCCGGGGTACAATGAGCAGTTCTTC
TRBV9	TRBD2	TRBJ2-3	.	CASSVVGTTETDTQYF	TGTGCCAGCAGCGTAGTTGGGACTACTGAAACAGATACGCAGTATTTT
TRBV29-1	.	TRBJ2-7	.	CSVEDRIGGRSYEQYF	TGCAGCGTTGAAGATCGGATCGGGGGTAGGTCCTACGAGCAGTACTTC
TRBV7-9	.	TRBJ2-7	.	CASSLVGSSYEQYF	TGTGCCAGCAGCTTAGTCGGGAGCTCCTACGAGCAGTACTTC
TRBV21-1	.	TRBJ2-5	.	CASSKERESQETQYF	TGTGCCAGCAGCAAAGAGCGGGAGAGCCAAGAGACCCAGTACTTC
TRBV19	.	TRBJ1-1	.	CASSFGPGGTEAFF	TGTGCCAGTAGCTTCGGTCCCGGGGGCACTGAAGCTTTCTTT
TRBV11-3	.	TRBJ2-1	.	CASSLAILTTVGDEQFF	TGTGCCAGCAGCTTGGCGATCTTGACTACCGTCGGCGATGAGCAGTTCTTC
TRBV6-1	TRBD1	TRBJ2-6	.	CAGQGSTGANVLTF	TGTGCCGGACAGGGTTCGACTGGGGCCAACGTCCTGACTTTC
TRBV5-1	.	TRBJ1-1	.	CASSSDGRTEAFF	TGCGCCAGCAGTTCTGATGGGAGGACTGAAGCTTTCTTT
TRBV27	.	TRBJ2-1	.	CASSTGWMNEQFF	TGTGCCAGCAGTACAGGGTGGATGAATGAGCAGTTCTTC
TRBV5-1	TRBD2	TRBJ2-1	.	CASSGGTSGYNEQFF	TGCGCCAGCAGCGGCGGGACTAGCGGGTACAATGAGCAGTTCTTC
TRBV7-9	.	TRBJ2-1	once	CASSLTESSYNEQFF	TGTGCCAGCAGCCTGACAGAGAGCTCCTACAATGAGCAGTTCTTC
TRBV4-3	.	TRBJ2-7	.	CASSQGTTTYEQYF	TGCGCCAGCAGCCAAGGGACTACTACCTACGAGCAGTACTTC
TRBV5-8	TRBD2	TRBJ2-7	.	CASSQLRTSGDYEQYF	TGTGCCAGCAGCCAGCTCAGGACTAGCGGGGACTACGAGCAGTACTTC
TRBV4-3	TRBD1	TRBJ2-1	.	CASSHPGFLEGGSEQFF	TGCGCCAGCAGCCACCCCGGATTTTTAGAAGGGGGCAGTGAGCAGTTCTTC
TRBV10-3	TRBD1	TRBJ1-1	.	CAITSTGKATEAFF	TGTGCCATCACCTCGACAGGGAAGGCCACTGAAGCTTTCTTT
TRBV6-5	TRBD2	TRBJ2-1	.	CASSYSSGDEQFF	TGTGCCAGCAGTTACTCGAGCGGGGATGAGCAGTTCTTC